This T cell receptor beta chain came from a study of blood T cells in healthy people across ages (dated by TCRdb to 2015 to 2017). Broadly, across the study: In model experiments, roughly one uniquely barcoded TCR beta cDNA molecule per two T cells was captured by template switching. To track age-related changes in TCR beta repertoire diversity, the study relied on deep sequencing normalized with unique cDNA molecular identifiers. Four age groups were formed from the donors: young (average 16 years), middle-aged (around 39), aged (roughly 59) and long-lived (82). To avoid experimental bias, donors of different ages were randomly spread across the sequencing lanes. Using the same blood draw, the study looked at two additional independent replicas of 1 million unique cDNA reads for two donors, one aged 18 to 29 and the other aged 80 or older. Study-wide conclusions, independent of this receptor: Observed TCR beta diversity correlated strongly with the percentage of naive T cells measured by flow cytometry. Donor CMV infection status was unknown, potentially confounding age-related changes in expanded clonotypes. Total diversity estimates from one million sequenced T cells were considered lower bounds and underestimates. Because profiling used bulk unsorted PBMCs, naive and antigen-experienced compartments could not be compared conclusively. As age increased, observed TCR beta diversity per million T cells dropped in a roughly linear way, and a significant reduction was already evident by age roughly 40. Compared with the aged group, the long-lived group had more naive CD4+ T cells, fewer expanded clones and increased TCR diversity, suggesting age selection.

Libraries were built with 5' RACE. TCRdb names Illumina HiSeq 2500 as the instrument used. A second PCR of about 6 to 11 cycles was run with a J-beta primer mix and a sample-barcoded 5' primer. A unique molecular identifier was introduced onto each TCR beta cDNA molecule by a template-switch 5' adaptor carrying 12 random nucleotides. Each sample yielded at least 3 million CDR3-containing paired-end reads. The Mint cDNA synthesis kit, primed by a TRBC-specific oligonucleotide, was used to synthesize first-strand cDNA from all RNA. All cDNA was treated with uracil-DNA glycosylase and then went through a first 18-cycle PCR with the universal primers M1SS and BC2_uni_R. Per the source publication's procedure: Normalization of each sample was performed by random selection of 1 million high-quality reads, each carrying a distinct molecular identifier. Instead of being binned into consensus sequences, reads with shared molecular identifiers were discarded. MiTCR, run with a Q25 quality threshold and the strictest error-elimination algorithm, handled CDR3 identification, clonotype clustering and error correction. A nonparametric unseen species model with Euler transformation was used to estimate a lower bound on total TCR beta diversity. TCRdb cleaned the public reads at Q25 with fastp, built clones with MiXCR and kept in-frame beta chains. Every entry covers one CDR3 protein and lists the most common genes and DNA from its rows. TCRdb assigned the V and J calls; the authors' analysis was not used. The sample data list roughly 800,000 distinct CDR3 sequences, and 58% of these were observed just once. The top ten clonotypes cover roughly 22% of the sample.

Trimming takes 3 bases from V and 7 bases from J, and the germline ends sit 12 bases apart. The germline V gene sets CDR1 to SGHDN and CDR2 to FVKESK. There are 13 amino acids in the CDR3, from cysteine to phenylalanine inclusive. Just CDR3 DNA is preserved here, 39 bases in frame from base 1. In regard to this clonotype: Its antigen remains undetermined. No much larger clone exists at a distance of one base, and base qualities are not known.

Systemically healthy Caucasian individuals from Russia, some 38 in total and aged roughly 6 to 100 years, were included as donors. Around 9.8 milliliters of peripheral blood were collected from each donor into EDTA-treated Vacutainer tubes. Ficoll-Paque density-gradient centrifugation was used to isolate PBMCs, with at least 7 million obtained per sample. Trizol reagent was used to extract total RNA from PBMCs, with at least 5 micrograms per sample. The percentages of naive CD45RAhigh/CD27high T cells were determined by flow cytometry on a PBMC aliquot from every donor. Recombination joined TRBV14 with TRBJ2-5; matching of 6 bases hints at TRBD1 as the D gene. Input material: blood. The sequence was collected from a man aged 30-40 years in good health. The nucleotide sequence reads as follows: TGTGCCAGCAGCCAGGAGACAGGTCGGACCCAGTACTTC. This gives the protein CASSQETGRTQYF.